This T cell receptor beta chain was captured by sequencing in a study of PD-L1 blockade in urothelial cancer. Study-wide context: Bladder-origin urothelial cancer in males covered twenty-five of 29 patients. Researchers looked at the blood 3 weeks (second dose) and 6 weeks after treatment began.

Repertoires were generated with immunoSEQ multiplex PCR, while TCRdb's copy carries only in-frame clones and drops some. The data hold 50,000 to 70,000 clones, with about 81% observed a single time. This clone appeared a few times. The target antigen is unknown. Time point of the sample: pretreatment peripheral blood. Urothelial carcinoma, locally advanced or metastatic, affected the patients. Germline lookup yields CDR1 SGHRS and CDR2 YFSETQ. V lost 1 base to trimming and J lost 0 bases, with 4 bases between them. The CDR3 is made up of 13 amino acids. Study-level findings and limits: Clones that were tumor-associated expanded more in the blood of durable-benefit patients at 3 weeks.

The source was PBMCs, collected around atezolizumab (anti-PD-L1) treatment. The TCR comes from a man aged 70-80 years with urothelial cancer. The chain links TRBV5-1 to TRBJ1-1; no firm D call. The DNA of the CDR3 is TGCGCCAGCAGCTTGACGGTGAACACTGAAGCTTTCTTT. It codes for CASSLTVNTEAFF.